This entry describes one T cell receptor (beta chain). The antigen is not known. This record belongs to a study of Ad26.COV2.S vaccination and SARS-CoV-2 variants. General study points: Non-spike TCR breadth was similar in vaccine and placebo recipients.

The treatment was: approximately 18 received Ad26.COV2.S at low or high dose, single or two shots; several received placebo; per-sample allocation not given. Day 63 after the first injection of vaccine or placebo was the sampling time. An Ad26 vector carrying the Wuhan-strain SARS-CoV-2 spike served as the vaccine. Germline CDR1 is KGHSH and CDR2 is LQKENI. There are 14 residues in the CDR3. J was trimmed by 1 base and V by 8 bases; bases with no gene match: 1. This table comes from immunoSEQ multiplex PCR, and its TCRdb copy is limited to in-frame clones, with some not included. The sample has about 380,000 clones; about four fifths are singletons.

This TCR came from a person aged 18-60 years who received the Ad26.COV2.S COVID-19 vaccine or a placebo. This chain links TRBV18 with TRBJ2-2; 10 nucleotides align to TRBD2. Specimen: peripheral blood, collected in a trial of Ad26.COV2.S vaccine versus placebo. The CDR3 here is CASRLAGNTGELFF. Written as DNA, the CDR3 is TGTGCCAGCCGACTAGCGGGGAACACCGGGGAGCTGTTTTTT.